Listed below are T cell receptor beta chains from one sample, sequenced in a study of blood T cell repertoires in COVID-19. Produced via immunoSEQ multiplex PCR; TCRdb's table is partial and in-frame only. The table includes tens of thousands of clones, roughly 80% detected once. The sample comprised peripheral blood. These receptor sequences come from a man older than 75 with active or convalescent COVID-19. Each CDR3 is given with its conserved first and last residue.

TRBJ2-1 TRBV5-1 CASSLAGDNEQFF
TRBJ1-1 TRBV5-4 CASSKGPERAFF
TRBJ1-4 TRBV2 CASKRQSANEKLFF
TRBJ2-2 TRBV11-2 CASRTPRGRTGELFF
TRBJ2-7 TRBV6-5 CASSHSRGLTYEQYF
TRBJ2-7 TRBV9 CASSVYRDSYEQYF
TRBJ2-3 TRBV7-8 CASGFAGGPDTQYF
TRBJ2-1 TRBV5-1 CASSTQPGQDNEQFF
TRBJ1-2 TRBV6-6 CASSYSRGGDLGYTF
TRBJ2-1 TRBV19 CASSSSGGAGGEQFF
TRBJ2-7 TRBV7-9 CASSLPTTGGAKYEQYF
TRBJ1-5 TRBV19 CACRRGAQPQHF
TRBJ1-1 TRBV5-8 CASSWMEGRTMNTEAFF
TRBJ1-2 TRBV5-6 CASSLVYRVNYGYTF
TRBJ2-5 TRBV11-2 CASSSRTSAEETQYF
TRBJ1-5 TRBV19 CASSIGMRAQANQPQHF
TRBJ2-1 TRBV2 CASTAGRTYNEQFF
TRBJ1-3 TRBV19 CATKQGNTIYF
TRBJ2-3 TRBV5-4 CASGRFTTDTQYF
TRBJ2-7 TRBV28 CASSLRYEQYF
TRBJ2-2 TRBV4-1 CASSQAGLGTGELFF
TRBJ1-6 TRBV10-1 CASSTPTEEGSPLHF
TRBJ2-7 TRBV7-2 CASSLGLQPYEQYF
TRBJ2-1 TRBV3-1/TRBV3-2 CASRNLAGLLNEQFF